These T cell receptor beta chains were read from a single sample in a study of blood T cell repertoires in COVID-19. Using immunoSEQ multiplex PCR, the repertoire was profiled, and TCRdb retains in-frame clones only, with some absent. This table has some 210,000 clones, 70% to 90% appearing once. Sequencing used peripheral blood. The receptors were gathered from a woman in her thirties or forties who had recovered from COVID-19. The CDR3 runs from the conserved cysteine through the conserved F or W. The D gene is left open where the match is weak. Clone size, where shown, is once, few, many, or a class for clones that have expanded.

J: TRBJ2-2
V: TRBV19
size: NA
D: NA
DNA: TGTGCCAGTAGTATAGTGGCTAGCAGCGGGGAGCTGTTTTTT
CDR3: CASSIVASSGELFF

J: TRBJ1-1
V: TRBV5-1
size: NA
D: TRBD1
DNA: TGCGCCAGCAGCGTACGGACAGGATCCGCCGACACTGAAGCTTTCTTT
CDR3: CASSVRTGSADTEAFF

J: TRBJ2-1
V: TRBV30
size: NA
D: NA
DNA: TGTGCCTGGAGTCGGTCGGAGACCTACAATGAGCAGTTCTTC
CDR3: CAWSRSETYNEQFF

J: TRBJ1-5
V: TRBV7-2
size: NA
D: NA
DNA: TGTGCCAGCAGCTTAAGGGAGGGACGCAGCAATCAGCCCCAGCATTTT
CDR3: CASSLREGRSNQPQHF

J: TRBJ2-7
V: TRBV5-6
size: NA
D: NA
DNA: TGTGCCAGCAGCCGGCTTTCAGAGGACTCGGGGGAGCAGTACTTC
CDR3: CASSRLSEDSGEQYF

J: TRBJ2-6
V: TRBV29-1
size: NA
D: TRBD2
DNA: TGCAGCGTTGACCGGCTAGCGGGAGAGGCTGGGGCCAACGTCCTGACTTTC
CDR3: CSVDRLAGEAGANVLTF

J: TRBJ2-3
V: TRBV19
size: NA
D: NA
DNA: TGTGCCAGTACCACGAATGACGGACAGAGCACAGATACGCAGTATTTT
CDR3: CASTTNDGQSTDTQYF

J: TRBJ2-1
V: TRBV19
size: NA
D: NA
DNA: TGTGCCAGTAATGGCAGGGTCTACAATGAGCAGTTCTTC
CDR3: CASNGRVYNEQFF

J: TRBJ2-5
V: TRBV5-6
size: once
D: NA
DNA: TGTGCCAGCAGCTTAGATAGAAAAGAGACCCAGTACTTC
CDR3: CASSLDRKETQYF

J: TRBJ1-6
V: TRBV5-5
size: NA
D: NA
DNA: TGTGCCAGCAGCTATTGGGGGGGCGCTGATTCACCCCTCCACTTT
CDR3: CASSYWGGADSPLHF

J: TRBJ1-1
V: TRBV7-9
size: NA
D: NA
DNA: TGTGCCAGCAGCCAAAGGGGGAACACTGAAGCTTTCTTT
CDR3: CASSQRGNTEAFF

J: TRBJ2-1
V: TRBV15
size: NA
D: TRBD1
DNA: TGTGCCACCAGCAGAGATTATGGGACAGGAACCTACAATGAGCAGTTCTTC
CDR3: CATSRDYGTGTYNEQFF

J: TRBJ2-3
V: TRBV7-9
size: NA
D: TRBD2
DNA: TGTGCCAGCAGCTTAGGTAGCGGGAGTACAGATACGCAGTATTTT
CDR3: CASSLGSGSTDTQYF

J: TRBJ2-7
V: TRBV29-1
size: NA
D: NA
DNA: TGCAGCGTTGAAGTCAGGTCCTACGAGCAGTACTTC
CDR3: CSVEVRSYEQYF

J: TRBJ1-2
V: TRBV19
size: NA
D: NA
DNA: TGTGCCAGTAGTATCTGGGGCCGCGGTGGCTATGGCTACACCTTC
CDR3: CASSIWGRGGYGYTF

J: TRBJ2-2
V: TRBV9
size: few
D: NA
DNA: TGTGCCAGCCAAGGACAGATGAACACCGGGGAGCTGTTTTTT
CDR3: CASQGQMNTGELFF

J: TRBJ1-2
V: TRBV7-9
size: NA
D: TRBD1
DNA: TGTGCCAGCAGCAAAAGGGACAGGGGGCCCGGGTATGGCTACACCTTC
CDR3: CASSKRDRGPGYGYTF

J: TRBJ1-2
V: TRBV5-1
size: NA
D: NA
DNA: TGCGCCAGCAGCTTGATGGGAGGGAGGACTAACTATGGCTACACCTTC
CDR3: CASSLMGGRTNYGYTF

J: TRBJ2-1
V: TRBV7-3
size: NA
D: TRBD2
DNA: TGTGCCAGCAGCTTAACGGGGACTAGCGCAAACAATGAGCAGTTCTTC
CDR3: CASSLTGTSANNEQFF